The clone carrying this T cell receptor beta chain was seen only a few times. As yet, its antigen is unknown. These data come from a study of blood T cells in healthy people across ages. Study-level points and caveats: Researchers judged that diversity estimates from one million T cells fell short of true values. Higher diversity, along with more naive CD4+ cells, distinguished long-lived donors from aged donors. Because sorting was not performed, PBMCs prevented conclusive naive versus antigen-experienced comparison.

The second PCR ran roughly 7 to 12 cycles with a sample-barcoded 5' primer and J-beta primers. In TCRdb, the 5' RACE reads were re-called with MiXCR into one record per CDR3 protein. The repertoire holds about 1,000,000 distinct CDR3 sequences, with more than 40% as singletons. The CDR3 consists of 15 residues. Germline-derived CDR1 and CDR2 are SGHRS and YFSETQ. V was clipped by 3 bases and J by 3 bases, with 13 bases between them. Sequenced: blood. This chain uses TRBV5-1 with TRBJ2-1; weak D call: TRBD1 (6 bases). The receptor was isolated from an older woman in good health. The CDR3 coding sequence is TGCGCCAGCAGCTCAGAACAGGGCATCTACAATGAGCAGTTCTTC. Translating it yields CASSSEQGIYNEQFF.